These T cell receptor beta chains were read from a single sample in a study of siplizumab effects on memory and regulatory T cells. Data came from immunoSEQ multiplex PCR; TCRdb stores just in-frame clones and leaves some out. In the table there are 50,000 or so clones, about 97% of which are singletons. Input material: naive CD4+ T cells sorted from blood. The receptors shown here come from a human donor in good health. The CDR3 runs from the conserved cysteine through the conserved F or W. The order of the fields is J gene, clone size, V gene, D gene, CDR3 protein, CDR3 DNA. A D gene is named only where the DNA matches it firmly. Clone size, where shown, is once, few, many, or a class for clones that have expanded.

j_call: TRBJ2-3; clone_size: .; v_call: TRBV19; d_call: .; cdr3_aa: CASSIVGTDTQYF; cdr3_nt: TGTGCCAGTAGTATAGTAGGCACAGATACGCAGTATTTT
j_call: TRBJ2-7; clone_size: .; v_call: TRBV12-5; d_call: .; cdr3_aa: CASGQQGEEQYF; cdr3_nt: TGTGCTAGTGGCCAACAGGGAGAGGAGCAGTACTTC
j_call: TRBJ1-4; clone_size: .; v_call: TRBV4-1; d_call: .; cdr3_aa: CASSQLSGTDNEKLFF; cdr3_nt: TGCGCCAGCAGCCAACTTTCGGGAACGGATAATGAAAAACTGTTTTTT
j_call: TRBJ2-1; clone_size: .; v_call: TRBV5-5; d_call: .; cdr3_aa: CASSLAVGNEQFF; cdr3_nt: TGTGCCAGCAGCTTGGCCGTAGGTAATGAGCAGTTCTTC
j_call: TRBJ2-3; clone_size: .; v_call: TRBV7-9; d_call: .; cdr3_aa: CASSLALASTDTQYF; cdr3_nt: TGTGCCAGCAGCTTAGCCTTAGCGAGCACAGATACGCAGTATTTT
j_call: TRBJ2-1; clone_size: .; v_call: TRBV7-8; d_call: .; cdr3_aa: CASSPQGIIQNNEQFF; cdr3_nt: TGTGCCAGCAGCCCCCAGGGGATCATCCAAAACAATGAGCAGTTCTTC
j_call: TRBJ2-3; clone_size: once; v_call: TRBV5-1; d_call: TRBD1; cdr3_aa: CASGPGQGTDTQYF; cdr3_nt: TGCGCCAGCGGGCCGGGACAGGGAACGGATACGCAGTATTTT
j_call: TRBJ2-3; clone_size: .; v_call: TRBV6-5; d_call: .; cdr3_aa: CASRAGPSSTDTQYF; cdr3_nt: TGTGCCAGCAGGGCCGGGCCCTCCTCCACAGATACGCAGTATTTT
j_call: TRBJ2-2; clone_size: .; v_call: TRBV29-1; d_call: .; cdr3_aa: CSVANTGELFF; cdr3_nt: TGCAGCGTTGCCAACACCGGGGAGCTGTTTTTT
j_call: TRBJ1-4; clone_size: .; v_call: TRBV7-2; d_call: .; cdr3_aa: CASSLGLGGIEKLFF; cdr3_nt: TGTGCCAGCAGCTTGGGCCTTGGGGGGATTGAAAAACTGTTTTTT
j_call: TRBJ2-7; clone_size: .; v_call: TRBV30; d_call: TRBD1; cdr3_aa: CAWSVRTGGLSSYEQYF; cdr3_nt: TGTGCCTGGAGTGTACGGACAGGGGGGCTGTCGTCCTACGAGCAGTACTTC
j_call: TRBJ2-1; clone_size: once; v_call: TRBV27; d_call: TRBD1; cdr3_aa: CASSPLDRPRQFF; cdr3_nt: TGTGCCAGCAGTCCCCTGGACAGGCCGAGGCAGTTCTTC
j_call: TRBJ2-5; clone_size: .; v_call: TRBV18; d_call: TRBD1; cdr3_aa: CASSGQGGETQYF; cdr3_nt: TGTGCCAGCAGCGGACAGGGCGGGGAGACCCAGTACTTC
j_call: TRBJ1-5; clone_size: .; v_call: TRBV6-6; d_call: .; cdr3_aa: CASSSGIGTGNQPQHF; cdr3_nt: TGTGCCAGCAGTTCGGGGATTGGGACGGGCAATCAGCCCCAGCATTTT
j_call: TRBJ2-3; clone_size: few; v_call: TRBV7-2; d_call: .; cdr3_aa: CASSFTDTQYF; cdr3_nt: TGTGCCAGCAGCTTCACAGATACGCAGTATTTT
j_call: TRBJ2-7; clone_size: .; v_call: TRBV4-1; d_call: .; cdr3_aa: CASSQGDRPYEQYF; cdr3_nt: TGCGCCAGCAGCCAGGGGGATCGCCCCTACGAGCAGTACTTC
j_call: TRBJ1-4; clone_size: .; v_call: TRBV5-1; d_call: TRBD1; cdr3_aa: CASSLALGRGLGELFF; cdr3_nt: TGCGCCAGCAGCTTGGCCTTAGGCAGGGGGCTAGGCGAACTGTTTTTT
j_call: TRBJ1-3; clone_size: .; v_call: TRBV6-1; d_call: .; cdr3_aa: CASREASGNTIYF; cdr3_nt: TGTGCCAGCAGGGAAGCCTCTGGAAACACCATATATTTT
j_call: TRBJ1-5; clone_size: .; v_call: TRBV4-1; d_call: .; cdr3_aa: CASSQDGRGNQPQHF; cdr3_nt: TGCGCCAGCAGCCAAGATGGCAGGGGCAATCAGCCCCAGCATTTT
j_call: TRBJ2-1; clone_size: .; v_call: TRBV7-2; d_call: TRBD1; cdr3_aa: CASSIGQGANYEQFF; cdr3_nt: TGTGCCAGCAGCATAGGACAGGGGGCGAACTATGAGCAGTTCTTC
j_call: TRBJ2-5; clone_size: .; v_call: TRBV19; d_call: .; cdr3_aa: CASSRAGGAGETQYF; cdr3_nt: TGTGCCAGTAGTAGAGCAGGGGGGGCCGGGGAGACCCAGTACTTC
j_call: TRBJ2-3; clone_size: .; v_call: TRBV27; d_call: .; cdr3_aa: CASSLWGLSTDTQYF; cdr3_nt: TGTGCCAGCAGTTTATGGGGGCTTAGCACAGATACGCAGTATTTT